This entry lists 6 T cell receptor beta chains sequenced from one sample in a study of beta chain features in type 1 diabetes. These receptors' targets are unknown. All of the isolated RNA was reverse transcribed, so expressed TCRB transcripts were sequenced. Only in-frame clones appear in the TCRdb table, and some are missing; sequencing was by immunoSEQ multiplex PCR. The table has nearly 700,000 clones, under 15% seen once. General study points: The study found moderately but significantly shorter TCRB CDR3s in all four CD4+ subsets of Type 1 diabetes patients.

The source material was naive CD4+ T cells from blood. The receptor set was obtained from a man in his late teens or twenties with type 1 diabetes.

The rearrangement uses TRBV6-4 and TRBJ1-2; a weak D match, TRBD1 (5 bases). Trimming removed 1 base at V and 4 bases at J, with 16 bases between. CDR3 length: 16 amino acids. CDR1 and CDR2 from the germline V gene are MRHNA and SNTAGT. In DNA, the CDR3 is TGTGCCAGCAGTGACTTTGGTGGGAGAGGGGCCTATGGCTACACCTTC. It translates to CASSDFGGRGAYGYTF.

The table lists this clone with a few counts. The chain joins TRBV7-2 to TRBJ1-6; D is ambiguous. CDR1 is SGHTA, CDR2 FQGNSA, per germline. V lost 5 bases, J lost 6 bases, and 14 bases lay in between. The CDR3 extends over 15 amino acids. CDR3 bases: TGTGCCAGCAGCCCCCTGGGAGGCGGTAATTCACCCCTCCACTTT. Protein product: CASSPLGGGNSPLHF. The variable domain in full, completed from reference TRBV7-2 and TRBJ1-6, reads GAGVSQSPSNKVTEKGKDVELRCDPISGHTALYWYRQSLGQGLEFLIYFQGNSAPDKSGLPSDRFSAERTGGSVSTLTIQRTQQEDSAVYLCASSPLGGGNSPLHFGNGTRLTVT.

Concerning this clone itself: Other DNA sequences in the sample encode the same CDR3. This rearrangement joins TRBV27 to TRBJ2-7; D remains ambiguous. Trimming pared 0 bases from V and 6 bases from J, leaving 6 bases between. The CDR3 spans 12 residues. The V gene's germline CDR1 is MNHEY and CDR2 SMNVEV (reference sequence). CDR3 nucleotides: TGTGCCAGCAGTTTATCTAGGAGCGAGCAGTACTTC. The encoded protein is CASSLSRSEQYF.

The V gene is TRBV5-1, the J gene TRBJ1-4; D is possibly TRBD1 (5 bases). There are 16 residues in the CDR3. With 1 base removed from V and 0 bases from J, the gap between germline ends came to 10 bases. The germline CDR1 and CDR2 sequences are SGHRS and YFSETQ. The CDR3 loop is CASSLSGRATNEKLFF. The CDR3 coding sequence is TGCGCCAGCAGCTTGTCGGGCAGGGCAACTAATGAAAAACTGTTTTTT.

The rearrangement joins TRBV2 to TRBJ1-5; D unresolved. The CDR3 contains 14 residues. The V and J ends lost 6 bases and 7 bases respectively, with 16 bases between them. Per germline, CDR1 SNHLY and CDR2 FYNNEI. CDR3 loop: CASSLPPEGQPQHF. In DNA, the CDR3 is TGTGCCAGCAGCCTACCTCCCGAAGGCCAGCCCCAGCATTTT.

The chain combines TRBV2 with TRBJ1-2; unclear D gene. The germline gives CDR1 SNHLY, CDR2 FYNNEI. Trimming took 0 bases from V and 1 from J, leaving 9 bases between them. The CDR3 is made up of 15 amino acids. The CDR3 loop is CASSEAALFNYGYTF. Here the CDR3 DNA reads TGTGCCAGCAGTGAAGCGGCACTGTTTAACTATGGCTACACCTTC.